What follows describes a single T cell receptor (beta chain). Germline-derived CDR1 and CDR2 are SGHRS and YFSETQ. The CDR3 sequence is 17 residues long. V lost 3 bases and J lost 5; bases outside the gene matches: 10. This sample was taken from a study of blood T cell repertoires in COVID-19. Turning to the study itself: Sites in the United States, Italy and Spain provided acute and convalescent COVID-19 samples. Sources were T cells, B-cell-depleted T cells, or PBMCs; the material itself was cDNA or gDNA.

The authors' processing: Estimation of nucleated cell counts relied on the amplification of reference gene primers. TCRdb's copy holds only in-frame clones and misses some; the assay was immunoSEQ multiplex PCR. V, J and clone size are those of that table, while D and trimming were read from the DNA. The repertoire consists of about 230,000 clones, with approximately 80% occurring once and the leading ten covering around 30%. The source material was peripheral blood. This TCR came from a man aged 35 to 55 with acute or convalescent COVID-19. This chain links TRBV5-1 with TRBJ1-6; 8 bases line up with TRBD1. In DNA form, the CDR3 reads TGCGCCAGCAGCTGGGAAGGACAGGGTGTCAATAATTCACCCCTCCACTTT. The encoded protein is CASSWEGQGVNNSPLHF. Supplemented by reference TRBV5-1 and TRBJ1-6, the full variable domain reads KAGVTQTPRYLIKTRGQQVTLSCSPISGHRSVSWYQQTPGQGLQFLFEYFSETQRNKGNFPGRFSGRQFSNSRSEMNVSTLELGDSALYLCASSWEGQGVNNSPLHFGNGTRLTVT.